One sample yielded the 14 T cell receptor beta chains listed below, sequenced in a study of OX40 agonist ivuxolimab in advanced cancers. Some clones are missing from TCRdb's copy, which holds only in-frame ones; the method was immunoSEQ multiplex PCR. This table has about 100,000 clones, roughly four fifths appearing once. This specimen was CD4+ or CD8+ T cells sorted from blood, taken in a trial of the OX40 agonist ivuxolimab. All receptors derive from an adult with an advanced solid tumor such as melanoma, head and neck, liver or kidney cancer.

The table lists this clone with a count of one. V and J are TRBV7-3 and TRBJ2-7, with 10 bases fitting TRBD2. Germline CDR1 SGHTA, CDR2 FQGTGA. The CDR3 is made up of 15 amino acids. V shed 2 bases, J shed 2 bases, and the junction held 3 bases outside the gene matches. CDR3 sequence: CASSLLAGGPYEQYF. CDR3 bases: TGTGCCAGCAGCTTATTAGCGGGGGGCCCCTACGAGCAGTACTTC.

This clone was detected only once. The chain uses TRBV2 and TRBJ2-1, with 9 bases fitting TRBD2. This CDR3 spans 16 amino acids. CDR1 is SNHLY, CDR2 FYNNEI, per germline. Trimming removed 1 base from V and 6 bases from J; junction bases left unmatched: 7. The CDR3 DNA follows: TGTGCCAGCAGTGAAGTTGGCCTAGCGGGACTCAATGAGCAGTTCTTC. This gives the protein CASSEVGLAGLNEQFF.

The chain links TRBV25-1 to TRBJ2-7, with 10 positions matching TRBD1. CDR3 length: 15 residues. The J segment lost 5 bases and the V segment lost 6 bases, leaving 10 bases of the junction unmatched. Looked up from germline, CDR1 is MGHDK and CDR2 is SYGVNS. The CDR3 region has the DNA TGTGCCAGCAGGAGTGTGGGGGGGACAGGGGACGAGCAGTACTTC. Amino acids: CASRSVGGTGDEQYF.

This chain connects TRBV7-8 to TRBJ2-3, with 7 positions matching TRBD1. The trim removed 4 bases at V and 1 base at J, leaving 8 bases unmatched. This CDR3 has 16 residues. From germline, CDR1 is SGHVS and CDR2 FQNEAQ. CDR3 in DNA: TGTGCCAGCAGCTCGCAGGGGGATCCAGGCACAGATACGCAGTATTTT. It codes for CASSSQGDPGTDTQYF.

This rearrangement joins TRBV5-8 to TRBJ1-1; D not resolved. The germline V gene encodes CDR1 SGHTS and CDR2 YDEGEE. This CDR3 spans 11 amino acids. Trimming removed 2 bases at V and 11 bases at J, with 10 bases between. The CDR3 DNA reads as TGTGCCAGCAGCTTAGCGCAGAGGGCTTTCTTT. Translation gives CASSLAQRAFF.

The V and J genes are TRBV21-1 and TRBJ1-1; the DNA was not compared with TRBD1, the D call given in the table. TRBV21-1 is classified as a pseudogene. The CDR3 length is 13 residues. CDR3 loop: CASSKEGGTEAFF. For the CDR3, the DNA is TGTGCCAGCAGCAAAGAAGGGGGCACTGAAGCTTTCTTT.

V is TRBV5-8 and J is TRBJ1-1, with 7 nucleotides matching TRBD1. The J segment lost 2 bases and the V segment lost 4 bases, leaving 11 bases of the junction unmatched. The CDR3 consists of 16 residues. From germline, CDR1 is SGHTS and CDR2 YDEGEE. The CDR3 region has the DNA TGTGCCAGCAGCCATACAGGGGACCCGACCAACACTGAAGCTTTCTTT. Its protein product is CASSHTGDPTNTEAFF.

The genes are TRBV7-2 and TRBJ2-3, with D possibly matching TRBD2 (6 bases). The CDR3 consists of 16 residues. With 6 bases removed from V and 2 bases from J, the gap between germline ends came to 18 bases. Germline V gives CDR1 SGHTA, CDR2 FQGNSA. Here the CDR3 DNA reads TGTGCCAGCAGTTTCAGCGGGCCCACCCACACAGATACGCAGTATTTT. Encoded protein: CASSFSGPTHTDTQYF.

The chain combines TRBV4-1 with TRBJ1-1, with 7 bases lining up with TRBD1. The trim removed 11 bases at V and 8 bases at J, leaving 11 bases unmatched. The germline V gene encodes CDR1 MGHRA and CDR2 YSYEKL. The CDR3 spans 12 residues. The CDR3 sequence: CAARTGASEAFF. For the CDR3, the DNA is TGCGCCGCAAGAACAGGGGCATCGGAAGCTTTCTTT.

This clone was observed a single time. This chain uses TRBV9 with TRBJ2-2; 10 positions agree with TRBD2. CDR3 length equals 15 residues. The germline gives CDR1 SGDLS, CDR2 YYNGEE. The V and J ends lost 4 bases and 3 bases, in that order; junction bases with no gene match: 3. CDR3 protein: CASSTTSGDTGELFF. CDR3 nucleotides: TGTGCCAGCAGCACAACTAGCGGGGACACCGGGGAGCTGTTTTTT.

This chain links TRBV11-2 with TRBJ1-3; maybe TRBD1 (6 bases). The CDR3 runs to 18 residues. V lost 5 bases and J 0 bases, leaving 20 bases between the germline ends. CDR1 SGHAT and CDR2 FQNNGV come from the germline V gene. DNA for the CDR3: TGTGCCAGCAGCCTGGGGTGGGACACGGACCTCTCTGGAAACACCATATATTTT. Its protein product is CASSLGWDTDLSGNTIYF.

This chain joins TRBV7-8 and TRBJ2-7; no firm D call. CDR3 size: 14 residues. V lost 5 bases and J lost 6, with 17 bases in between. Germline-derived CDR1 and CDR2 are SGHVS and FQNEAQ. The CDR3, as DNA: TGTGCCAGCAGCCCACGGCCGGGCGTCATCGAGCAGTACTTC. Translated, it gives CASSPRPGVIEQYF. Filled out from reference TRBV7-8 and TRBJ2-7, the complete variable domain reads GAGVSQSPRYKVAKRGQDVALRCDPISGHVSLFWYQQALGQGPEFLTYFQNEAQLDKSGLPSDRFFAERPEGSVSTLKIQRTQQEDSAVYLCASSPRPGVIEQYFGPGTRLTVT.

The chain carries TRBV13 and TRBJ1-3; D gene ambiguous. This CDR3 comprises 20 residues. Trimming pared 5 bases from V and 1 base from J, leaving 27 bases between. In germline, CDR1 is PRHDT, CDR2 FYEKMQ (reference sequence). The CDR3 nucleotides read TGTGCCAGCAGCGCGACCGACGAGACCTCCTACTGGGAGTCTGGAAACACCATATATTTT. It is translated as CASSATDETSYWESGNTIYF.

The rearrangement links TRBV21-1 to TRBJ2-7. TRBV21-1 is assigned pseudogene status. The CDR3 is made up of 14 amino acids. CDR3 coding DNA: TGTGCCAGCAGCCCCCGCCAGAGCTCCTACGAGCAGTACTTC. It translates to CASSPRQSSYEQYF.